The rows below give T cell receptor beta chains drawn from one sample of a study of a mutant IDH1 vaccine in newly diagnosed glioma. TCRdb's copy holds only in-frame clones and misses some; the assay was immunoSEQ multiplex PCR. Of around 87,000 clones detected, approximately 83% appear once; the ten largest clones hold around 7%. Sample: PBMCs, taken from a glioma patient treated with radiotherapy, temozolomide or both. Receptor source: a woman aged 50 to 65 with glioma. The conserved cysteine and the conserved F or W are not part of the CDR3 here. The D gene is left open where the match is weak. Some rows have no size entry. The others give once, few or many, or a class for an expanded clone.

>TRBV19|TRBD1|-|TRBJ1-1
ATRAPGQGNTEAF
>TRBV11-2|-|-|TRBJ1-1
ASSSPPRWDTEAF
>TRBV5-3|-|once|TRBJ2-1
ARSHPLASYNEQF
>TRBV5-3|-|once|TRBJ2-6
ARSCQRISGANVLT
>TRBV2|-|-|TRBJ2-5
ASSDSGTETQY
>TRBV15|-|-|TRBJ1-4
ATSRDSSGNEKLF
>TRBV5-1|TRBD1|-|TRBJ2-7
ASSPQGGIYEQY
>TRBV19|TRBD2|-|TRBJ2-3
ASSIGIHGGATDTQY
>TRBV4-2|-|-|TRBJ1-5
ASSPGEGSNQPQH
>TRBV2|-|-|TRBJ1-5
ASSDLQGNQPQH
>TRBV19|-|many|TRBJ1-1
ASSPSLSTEAF
>TRBV19|-|-|TRBJ1-2
ASSMLQKFYGYT
>TRBV5-1|-|-|TRBJ1-1
ASSLDGRVRDTEAF
>TRBV19|-|-|TRBJ1-1
ASSIGRGGNTEAF
>TRBV9|-|-|TRBJ1-5
ASSVLGGDQPQH
>TRBV7-8|TRBD1|-|TRBJ1-1
ASRPNKGANTEAF
>TRBV7-9|TRBD1|-|TRBJ1-5
ASSPSSRQGLNQPQH
>TRBV28|-|-|TRBJ1-5
ASSLINQPQH
>TRBV6-1|-|-|TRBJ1-2
ASSRDQLNYGYT
>TRBV5-4|TRBD1|-|TRBJ1-1
ASSWKDRVTEAF
>TRBV9|-|-|TRBJ2-3
ASSAPLGLSTDTQY
>TRBV7-9|-|-|TRBJ1-1
ASSLGVRSEAF
>TRBV30|-|-|TRBJ1-4
AWSSQAEKLF
>TRBV19|TRBD1|-|TRBJ1-1
AIGGGRSTEAF
>TRBV30|-|-|TRBJ2-1
AWSDTYNEQF
>TRBV7-2|TRBD2|-|TRBJ2-2
ASSRTSGGPASTGELF
>TRBV6-5|TRBD1|-|TRBJ1-1
ASIGLRGTEAF
>TRBV29-1|-|few|TRBJ1-1
SVNTGSVTEAF
>TRBV9|-|-|TRBJ2-6
ASSDSGGSSGANVLT
>TRBV7-8|TRBD1|-|TRBJ2-7
ASRTGTATYEQY
>TRBV11-1|-|-|TRBJ2-7
ASSWMSNLPAEQY
>TRBV19|-|-|TRBJ1-3
ASSIARGSGNTIY
>TRBV10-2|-|-|TRBJ1-2
ASSEGRGYGYT
>TRBV4-3|TRBD2|-|TRBJ2-3
ASSHYGGSTDTQY
>TRBV7-8|-|-|TRBJ2-7
ASSSGHEQY
>TRBV25-1|TRBD1|-|TRBJ2-7
ASSGTGTGVGEQY
>TRBV27|-|-|TRBJ2-2
ASRVTRNTGELF
>TRBV5-4|TRBD2|-|TRBJ2-7
ASSDGWRGAEQY
>TRBV7-6|-|-|TRBJ1-5
ATAEQTQNQPQH
>TRBV27|-|-|TRBJ1-2
ASSLGGAYGYT
>TRBV28|-|-|TRBJ1-5
ASSLPPGYSSQPQH
>TRBV19|-|-|TRBJ1-3
ASSIGQSGNTIY
>TRBV6-1|-|-|TRBJ1-5
ASSGPTGGGNQPQH
>TRBV30|-|-|TRBJ2-5
AWSEGVETQY
>TRBV11-3|-|few|TRBJ1-1
ASSPTVTNTEAF
>TRBV14|-|-|TRBJ2-7
ASSPAGAEGYEQY
>TRBV5-6|-|-|TRBJ1-6
ASSLTQGYNSPLH
>TRBV30|TRBD2|-|TRBJ2-3
AWSTSGGADTQY
>TRBV9|-|few|TRBJ1-1
ASSVGAGTEAF
>TRBV29-1|-|few|TRBJ1-3
SVGQDGNTIY
>TRBV30|TRBD1|-|TRBJ1-2
AWSVSGTGFNYGYT
>TRBV6-5|-|-|TRBJ2-2
ASNPENTGELF
>TRBV18|-|-|TRBJ1-1
ASSRRGVGTEAF
>TRBV30|-|-|TRBJ2-7
AWRANYEQY
>TRBV7-9|-|-|TRBJ1-3
ASSLASGFSGNTIY